This T cell receptor (beta chain) was sequenced for a study of blood T cell repertoires in COVID-19. The length of the CDR3 is 15 residues. Germline CDR1 and CDR2: WNHNN and SYGVQD (reference sequence). Unmatched junction bases numbered 12, after V lost 3 bases and J lost 9 bases. Assay: immunoSEQ multiplex PCR; the TCRdb copy retains only in-frame clones and omits some. The data show under 45,000 clones, 65% to 90% seen once. The material sequenced was peripheral blood. The clonotype was recovered from a man aged 40-55 years with active COVID-19. The chain is built from TRBV10-1 and TRBJ2-3, with 7 positions matching TRBD2. The CDR3 sequence is CASSDLAGEDATQYF. Written as DNA, the CDR3 is TGCGCCAGCAGTGACTTGGCGGGAGAGGATGCCACGCAGTATTTT.